The sequence of this T cell receptor (beta chain) was determined in a study of radiation and T cells in renal cell carcinoma. Study-level points and caveats: Baseline intratumoral clonotype presence is unknown without pretreatment biopsies.

This CDR3 comprises 16 residues. The germline CDR1 and CDR2 sequences are SEHNR and FQNEAQ (reference sequence). Trimming took 2 bases from V and 2 from J; bases not matched to a gene: 5. TCRdb keeps only in-frame clones here, not all; method: immunoSEQ multiplex PCR. The table records approximately 75,000 clones, around 80% of them present only once. With respect to this clone: As yet, its antigen is unknown.

Time point in this sample: blood 2 weeks post-SBRT. Treatment meaning: 15 Gy SBRT to primary tumor, nephrectomy 4 weeks later. After SBRT, blood was collected at 2 and 4 weeks, plus baseline. The tumor was a clear cell renal cell carcinoma. This receptor was taken from a man aged 60 to 75 with renal cell carcinoma. This sample comprised blood, obtained from a patient whose treatment included radiotherapy and nephrectomy. The chain is built from TRBV7-9 and TRBJ2-2; the match to TRBD1 covers 7 bases. The CDR3 DNA follows: TGTGCCAGCAGCTTATCGGCAGGGGGAAACACCGGGGAGCTGTTTTTT. The encoded protein is CASSLSAGGNTGELFF.